Below, 17 T cell receptor beta chains from the same sample are listed, as sequenced in a study of graft-versus-host responses after intestinal transplantation. No antigen is known for these receptors. TCRdb's table, derived via immunoSEQ multiplex PCR, lists solely in-frame clones and lacks some. This table has around 110,000 clones, 90% to 95% appearing once. Sequenced material: unstimulated CD8+ T cells sorted from spleen or lymph node cells, taken before transplant. The receptors were gathered from a human donor who was the organ donor for an intestinal transplant.

This clone was detected only a few times. This chain links TRBV4-2 with TRBJ2-7, with 8 nucleotides matching TRBD2. This CDR3 contains 15 residues. In germline, CDR1 is LGHNA, CDR2 YNFKEQ. With 0 bases clipped from V and 3 bases from J, the junction kept 4 bases outside the gene matches. The CDR3 DNA sequence: TGTGCCAGCAGCCAAGATGACGGGGGGGGCTACGAGCAGTACTTC. Protein sequence: CASSQDDGGGYEQYF.

CDR3 nucleotide sequence: TGTGCCAGTAGTATGGATAGCGGGAGGGTATATACCGGGGAGCTGTTTTTT. Encoded protein: CASSMDSGRVYTGELFF. The chain recombines TRBV19 with TRBJ2-2; 11 bases map to TRBD2. The CDR3 loop spans 17 amino acids. Trimming cost V 3 bases and J 5 bases; bases outside gene matches: 8. The germline gives CDR1 LNHDA, CDR2 SQIVND (reference sequence).

The chain recombines TRBV7-9 with TRBJ1-1; no clear D gene. CDR1 is SEHNR and CDR2 is FQNEAQ in the germline V gene (reference sequence). This CDR3 is 12 amino acids long. Trimming cost V 9 bases and J 1 base, with 9 bases left between them. The CDR3 DNA is TGTGCCAGTGGGCTTGGGAACACTGAAGCTTTCTTT. Residues: CASGLGNTEAFF.

This clone was recorded only once. The J gene is TRBJ2-3, the V gene TRBV19; possibly TRBD1 for D (6 bases). Trimming removed 6 bases at V and 0 bases at J, with 13 bases between. CDR1 is LNHDA and CDR2 is SQIVND in the germline V gene (reference sequence). The CDR3 totals 15 residues. The CDR3 is CASRAMDSSTDTQYF. The CDR3 coding sequence is TGTGCCAGTAGAGCCATGGACAGTAGCACAGATACGCAGTATTTT. The full variable domain, its missing parts supplied by reference TRBV19 and TRBJ2-3, is DGGITQSPKYLFRKEGQNVTLSCEQNLNHDAMYWYRQDPGQGLRLIYYSQIVNDFQKGDIAEGYSVSREKKESFPLTVTSAQKNPTAFYLCASRAMDSSTDTQYFGPGTRLTVL.

The chain is built from TRBV19 and TRBJ1-5; TRBD1 agrees at 8 bases. The germline V gene encodes CDR1 LNHDA and CDR2 SQIVND (reference sequence). The CDR3 totals 13 residues. V was clipped by 4 bases and J by 7 bases; unmatched bases: 3. CDR3 nucleotide sequence: TGTGCCAGTAGTACGACAGGGGACCAGCCCCAGCATTTT. This translates into CASSTTGDQPQHF. Combining the CDR3 with reference TRBV19 and TRBJ1-5 gives the whole variable domain DGGITQSPKYLFRKEGQNVTLSCEQNLNHDAMYWYRQDPGQGLRLIYYSQIVNDFQKGDIAEGYSVSREKKESFPLTVTSAQKNPTAFYLCASSTTGDQPQHFGDGTRLSIL.

The chain is built from TRBV7-9 and TRBJ2-5, with TRBD1 identical over 8 bases. Trimming took 1 base from V and 3 from J; bases not matched to a gene: 4. Germline V gives CDR1 SEHNR, CDR2 FQNEAQ (reference sequence). The CDR3 is 15 residues long. CDR3 sequence reads: CASSLGRGQEETQYF. Written as DNA, the CDR3 is TGTGCCAGCAGCTTAGGACGGGGACAGGAAGAGACCCAGTACTTC.

V is TRBV4-2 and J is TRBJ2-3; D is ambiguous. Per germline, CDR1 LGHNA and CDR2 YNFKEQ. V shed 0 bases and J shed 4 bases, with 14 bases lying between them. The CDR3 is 16 residues long. The CDR3 spells CASSQDEGDGADTQYF. The CDR3 DNA reads as TGTGCCAGCAGCCAAGATGAAGGCGATGGGGCAGATACGCAGTATTTT.

This sequence joins TRBV7-6 and TRBJ2-2; D remains ambiguous. Trimming took 1 base from V and 0 from J, leaving 18 bases between them. Germline assignment: CDR1 SGHVS and CDR2 FNYEAQ. The CDR3 contains 19 residues. The DNA for the CDR3 is TGTGCCAGCAGCTTAGAAGAATACGTAGATATCTCGAACACCGGGGAGCTGTTTTTT. As protein: CASSLEEYVDISNTGELFF.

V gene TRBV9 combines with J gene TRBJ2-1; perhaps TRBD2 as D (6 bases). The germline gives CDR1 SGDLS, CDR2 YYNGEE. CDR3 length equals 13 residues. V was cut by 6 bases and J by 8 bases, with 15 bases left in between. As DNA, the CDR3 is TGTGCCAGCAACGGCGGGATGGTCGATGAGCAGTTCTTC. This codes for CASNGGMVDEQFF. Combining the CDR3 with reference TRBV9 and TRBJ2-1 gives the whole variable domain DSGVTQTPKHLITATGQRVTLRCSPRSGDLSVYWYQQSLDQGLQFLIQYYNGEERAKGNILERFSAQQFPDLHSELNLSSLELGDSALYFCASNGGMVDEQFFGPGTRLTVL.

This clone was seen only a few times. J is TRBJ1-1 and V is TRBV6-1, with TRBD1 as a possible D gene (5 bases). CDR3 size: 14 residues. CDR1 and CDR2 from the germline V gene are MNHNS and SASEGT. V lost 6 bases and J lost 1, with 12 bases in between. The CDR3 DNA follows: TGTGCCAGCAGCGTAAATCAGGGGAACACTGAAGCTTTCTTT. It translates to CASSVNQGNTEAFF.

The genes are TRBV27 and TRBJ2-7; weak D call: TRBD2 (5 bases). CDR1 is MNHEY and CDR2 is SMNVEV in the germline V gene (reference sequence). CDR3 length: 14 residues. V gave up 5 bases and J gave up 3 bases, with 14 bases separating them. CDR3 residues: CASSPRGRIYEQYF. The CDR3 DNA sequence: TGTGCCAGCAGTCCCCGGGGTAGGATCTACGAGCAGTACTTC.

As for this clone: This sample includes further DNA sequences coding for the same CDR3. The CDR3 here is CASSSNYEQYF. DNA of the CDR3: TGCGCCAGCAGCTCCAACTACGAGCAGTACTTC. The V gene is TRBV5-1, the J gene TRBJ2-7, with unresolved D. The CDR3 consists of 11 residues. Germline V lookup: CDR1 SGHRS, CDR2 YFSETQ. V lost 3 bases to trimming and J lost 3 bases, with 4 bases between them.

This chain links TRBV9 with TRBJ2-5; D uncertain. This CDR3 has 14 residues. The V and J ends lost 4 bases and 1 base respectively, with 11 bases between them. CDR1 SGDLS and CDR2 YYNGEE come from the germline V gene. The CDR3 sequence: CASSPRATQETQYF. The CDR3 DNA follows: TGTGCCAGCAGCCCTCGGGCAACCCAAGAGACCCAGTACTTC.

This chain links TRBV4-3 with TRBJ2-5, with D perhaps TRBD2 (6 bases). V lost 4 bases, J lost 7 bases, and 16 bases lay in between. Germline values: CDR1 LGHNA, CDR2 YSLEER. The CDR3 consists of 14 residues. Here the CDR3 DNA reads TGCGCCAGCAGCCGCCTTGCGGGGCGGGGGACCCAGTACTTC. It is translated as CASSRLAGRGTQYF.

This clone occurred a few times. The chain joins TRBV7-9 to TRBJ2-5, with D possibly being TRBD2 (6 bases). The CDR3 is 14 amino acids. Germline loops: CDR1 SEHNR, CDR2 FQNEAQ (reference sequence). V was cut by 3 bases and J by 0 bases, with 8 bases left in between. The CDR3 coding sequence is TGTGCCAGCAGCTTTGGGGGGTACCAAGAGACCCAGTACTTC. Translated: CASSFGGYQETQYF. Together with reference TRBV7-9 and TRBJ2-5, the CDR3 gives the full variable domain: DTGVSQNPRHKITKRGQNVTFRCDPISEHNRLYWYRQTLGQGPEFLTYFQNEAQLEKSRLLSDRFSAERPKGSFSTLEIQRTEQGDSAMYLCASSFGGYQETQYFGPGTRLLVL.

The chain's CDR3 is CASIPEAGFGSGYTF. CDR3 in DNA: TGTGCCAGCATCCCAGAGGCGGGATTCGGCAGTGGCTACACCTTC. The chain has TRBV7-8 and TRBJ1-2; D is unclear. Deletions cut 7 bases from V and 7 bases from J, with 22 bases between. The germline CDR1 and CDR2 sequences are SGHVS and FQNEAQ. The CDR3 extends over 15 amino acids. The complete variable domain, with remaining parts taken from reference TRBV7-8 and TRBJ1-2, reads GAGVSQSPRYKVAKRGQDVALRCDPISGHVSLFWYQQALGQGPEFLTYFQNEAQLDKSGLPSDRFFAERPEGSVSTLKIQRTQQEDSAVYLCASIPEAGFGSGYTFGSGTRLTVV.

The chain recombines TRBV27 with TRBJ2-1, with unresolved D. V lost 0 bases to trimming and J lost 2 bases, with 8 bases between them. Germline V gene sequence: CDR1 MNHEY, CDR2 SMNVEV (reference sequence). The CDR3 runs 15 residues. The CDR3 reads CASSLSVLAYNEQFF. In DNA form, the CDR3 reads TGTGCCAGCAGTTTATCGGTTCTGGCCTACAATGAGCAGTTCTTC.